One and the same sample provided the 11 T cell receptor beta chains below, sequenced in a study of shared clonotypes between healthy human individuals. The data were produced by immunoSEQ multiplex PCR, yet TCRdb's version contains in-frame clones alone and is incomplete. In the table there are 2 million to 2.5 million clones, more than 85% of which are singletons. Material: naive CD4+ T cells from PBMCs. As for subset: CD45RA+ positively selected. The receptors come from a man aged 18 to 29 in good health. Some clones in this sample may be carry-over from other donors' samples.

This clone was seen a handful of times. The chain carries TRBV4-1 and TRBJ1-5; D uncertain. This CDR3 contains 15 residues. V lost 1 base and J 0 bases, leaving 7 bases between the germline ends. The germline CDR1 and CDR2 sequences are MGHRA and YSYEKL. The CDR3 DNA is TGCGCCAGCAGCCAAGGTGGTAATAGCAATCAGCCCCAGCATTTT. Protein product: CASSQGGNSNQPQHF.

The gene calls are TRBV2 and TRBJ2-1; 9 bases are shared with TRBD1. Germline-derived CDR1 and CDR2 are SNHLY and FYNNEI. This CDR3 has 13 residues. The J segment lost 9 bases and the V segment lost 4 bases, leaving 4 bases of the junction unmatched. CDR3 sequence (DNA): TGTGCCAGCAGTGCAGGGACAGGGAGTGAGCAGTTCTTC. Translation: CASSAGTGSEQFF.

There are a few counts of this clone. The CDR3 DNA is TGTGCCTGGAGTGTACTAGGGGCCGGGCCCCAGCATTTT. It specifies CAWSVLGAGPQHF. The rearrangement uses TRBV30 and TRBJ1-5, with D possibly matching TRBD1 (5 bases). Trimming pared 0 bases from V and 9 bases from J, leaving 12 bases between. Germline assignment: CDR1 GTSNPN and CDR2 SVGIG (reference sequence). This CDR3 is built from 13 residues.

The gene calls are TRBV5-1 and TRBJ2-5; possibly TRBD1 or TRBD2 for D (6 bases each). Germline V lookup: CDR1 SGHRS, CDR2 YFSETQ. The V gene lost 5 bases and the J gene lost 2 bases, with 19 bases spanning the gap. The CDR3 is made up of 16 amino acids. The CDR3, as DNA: TGCGCCAGCAGTGGGCCACTAAGGGGGGCTCAAGAGACCCAGTACTTC. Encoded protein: CASSGPLRGAQETQYF.

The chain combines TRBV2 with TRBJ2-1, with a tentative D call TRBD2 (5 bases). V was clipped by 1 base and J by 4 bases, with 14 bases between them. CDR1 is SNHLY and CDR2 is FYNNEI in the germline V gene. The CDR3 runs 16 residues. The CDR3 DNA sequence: TGTGCCAGCAGTGAAGGGCGGGTGTACGGGTACAATGAGCAGTTCTTC. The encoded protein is CASSEGRVYGYNEQFF.

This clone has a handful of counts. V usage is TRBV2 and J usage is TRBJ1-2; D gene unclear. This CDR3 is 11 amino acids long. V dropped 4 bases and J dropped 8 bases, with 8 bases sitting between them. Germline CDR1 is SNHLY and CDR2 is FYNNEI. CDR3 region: CASSARLGYTF. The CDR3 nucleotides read TGTGCCAGCAGTGCCCGGTTGGGCTACACCTTC.

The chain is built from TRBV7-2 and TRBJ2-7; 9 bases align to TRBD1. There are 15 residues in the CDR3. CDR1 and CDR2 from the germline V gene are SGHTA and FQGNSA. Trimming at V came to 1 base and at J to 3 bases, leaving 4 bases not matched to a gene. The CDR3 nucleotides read TGTGCCAGCAGCTTAGACAGGGGGCGCGTCTACGAGCAGTACTTC. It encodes CASSLDRGRVYEQYF. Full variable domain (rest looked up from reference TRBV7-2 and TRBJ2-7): GAGVSQSPSNKVTEKGKDVELRCDPISGHTALYWYRQSLGQGLEFLIYFQGNSAPDKSGLPSDRFSAERTGGSVSTLTIQRTQQEDSAVYLCASSLDRGRVYEQYFGPGTRLTVT.

In DNA, the CDR3 is TGTGCCAGCAGACCCCCCGGATATTACGGCTACACCTTC. Amino acids: CASRPPGYYGYTF. The chain recombines TRBV27 with TRBJ1-2, with D hard to call. The CDR3 contains 13 residues. Germline loops: CDR1 MNHEY, CDR2 SMNVEV (reference sequence). V was cut by 6 bases and J by 8 bases, with 16 bases left in between.

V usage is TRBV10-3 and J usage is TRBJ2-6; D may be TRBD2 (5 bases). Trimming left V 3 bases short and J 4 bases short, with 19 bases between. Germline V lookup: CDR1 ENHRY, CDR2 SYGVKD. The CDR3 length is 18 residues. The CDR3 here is CAISDTSDLEAGANVLTF. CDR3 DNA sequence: TGTGCCATCAGTGACACCTCGGACTTAGAGGCAGGGGCCAACGTCCTGACTTTC.

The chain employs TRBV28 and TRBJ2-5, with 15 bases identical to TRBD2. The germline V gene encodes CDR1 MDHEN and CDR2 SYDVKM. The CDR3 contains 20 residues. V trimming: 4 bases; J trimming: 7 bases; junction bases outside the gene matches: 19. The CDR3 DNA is TGTGCCAGCAGTTCCGGAGGCGACTATGGACTAGCGGGAGGGACAGGGACCCAGTACTTC. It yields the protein CASSSGGDYGLAGGTGTQYF.

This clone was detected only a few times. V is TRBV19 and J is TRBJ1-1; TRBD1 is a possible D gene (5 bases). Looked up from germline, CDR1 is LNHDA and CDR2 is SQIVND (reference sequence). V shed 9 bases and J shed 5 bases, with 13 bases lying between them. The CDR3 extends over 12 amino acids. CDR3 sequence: CASLFRGTEAFF. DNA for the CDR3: TGTGCCAGCCTATTCCGGGGGACTGAAGCTTTCTTT.